This passage covers 22 T cell receptor beta chains from one sample sequenced in a study of shared clonotypes between healthy human individuals. The data were produced by immunoSEQ multiplex PCR, yet TCRdb's version contains in-frame clones alone and is incomplete. The sample contains 2,500,000 or so clones, 90% to 95% of which appear only once. What was sequenced was naive CD4+ T cells from PBMCs. Regarding subset: CD45RA+ positively selected. The receptors here all came from a man aged 18 to 35 in good health. Some clones in this sample may be carry-over from other donors' samples.

The chain is built from TRBV7-9 and TRBJ1-4; 9 bases are shared with TRBD1. Germline V gene data show CDR1 as SEHNR and CDR2 as FQNEAQ (reference sequence). This CDR3 spans 15 amino acids. The V gene end was trimmed by 6 bases and the J gene end by 6 bases; junction bases not matched to a gene: 8. The CDR3 reads CASSQTGGGDEKLFF. In DNA, the CDR3 is TGTGCCAGCAGTCAAACAGGGGGCGGAGATGAAAAACTGTTTTTT.

The chain combines TRBV6-5 with TRBJ2-7; TRBD1 is a possible D gene (5 bases). CDR3 length: 15 amino acids. Trimming removed 0 bases at V and 5 bases at J, with 14 bases between. The V gene's germline CDR1 is MNHEY and CDR2 SVGAGI. The CDR3 nucleotides read TGTGCCAGCAGTTACTCTCAGCCAGGGAAGGACGAGCAGTACTTC. This codes for CASSYSQPGKDEQYF.

The chain employs TRBV4-3 and TRBJ1-6, with 9 positions matching TRBD1. Germline V gene sequence: CDR1 LGHNA, CDR2 YSLEER. CDR3 length: 17 amino acids. Unmatched junction bases numbered 8, after V lost 0 bases and J lost 8 bases. CDR3 in DNA: TGCGCCAGCAGCCAAGATCCCAGGGGGACAGGGTATTCACCCCTCCACTTT. Translation gives CASSQDPRGTGYSPLHF.

The gene calls are TRBV5-1 and TRBJ2-3, with a weak D call TRBD1 (5 bases). This CDR3 has 14 residues. V was cut by 3 bases and J by 7 bases, with 15 bases left in between. Germline CDR1 reads SGHRS; CDR2 reads YFSETQ. The CDR3 DNA sequence: TGCGCCAGCAGCTCCACCTTGGTGGGGCATACGCAGTATTTT. Residues: CASSSTLVGHTQYF.

The gene calls are TRBV29-1 and TRBJ2-7, with D tentatively TRBD2 (5 bases). CDR1 is SQVTM and CDR2 is ANQGSEA in the germline V gene. This CDR3 spans 12 amino acids. Trimming shortened V by 6 bases and J by 6 bases, and 15 bases separated the two germline ends. The CDR3 region has the DNA TGCAGCGTCGAGGGCCTCACCTTCGAGCAGTACTTC. It encodes CSVEGLTFEQYF.

About this clone itself: Sequence at one end of the junction differs from germline and may be a read error. The gene calls are TRBV28 and TRBJ1-2; 7 nucleotides line up with TRBD1. The length of the CDR3 is 14 residues. CDR1 MDHEN and CDR2 SYDVKM come from the germline V gene. The CDR3 region is CASSTPDRSWGSAF. In DNA form, the CDR3 reads TGTGCCAGCAGTACCCCGGACAGGAGCTGGGGGTCCGCCTTC.

V is TRBV6-5 and J is TRBJ1-6; D is unclear. The V gene lost 6 bases and the J gene lost 6 bases, with 9 bases spanning the gap. The CDR3 has 13 amino acids. CDR1 MNHEY and CDR2 SVGAGI come from the germline V gene. The CDR3 DNA reads as TGTGCCAGCAGGCAAACCGGTAATTCACCCCTCCACTTT. Its translation is CASRQTGNSPLHF.

The chain recombines TRBV25-1 with TRBJ2-3; tentatively, D is TRBD1 (6 bases). Germline V gene sequence: CDR1 MGHDK, CDR2 SYGVNS. This CDR3 has 13 residues. V was clipped by 3 bases and J by 4 bases, with 8 bases between them. CDR3 nucleotide sequence: TGTGCCAGCAGTGAGTGGGGGCCAGATACGCAGTATTTT. It encodes CASSEWGPDTQYF.

The chain links TRBV14 to TRBJ1-1; 10 nucleotides agree with TRBD1. J gave up 10 bases and V 6 bases, and 5 bases lay outside the gene matches. The germline CDR1 and CDR2 sequences are SGHDN and FVKESK. CDR3 length: 12 residues. Written as DNA, the CDR3 is TGTGCCAGCAGTGGGACAGGGGTTCGAGCTTTCTTT. It encodes CASSGTGVRAFF.

CDR3 protein: CASGSRVIANYGYTF. CDR3 nucleotide sequence: TGTGCCAGTGGATCCAGGGTTATCGCTAACTATGGCTACACCTTC. The chain couples TRBV7-8 to TRBJ1-2; tentative D call: TRBD1 (5 bases). CDR1 and CDR2 from the germline V gene are SGHVS and FQNEAQ. This CDR3 is 15 amino acids long. Trimming removed 9 bases from V and 0 bases from J, with 17 bases in between.

The chain has TRBV19 and TRBJ1-1; TRBD1 might be the D (5 bases). CDR1 LNHDA and CDR2 SQIVND come from the germline V gene (reference sequence). The CDR3 has 15 residues. Trimming removed 4 bases from V and 0 bases from J, with 12 bases in between. The CDR3 DNA follows: TGTGCCAGTAGTACCTTGACAGTCATGAACACTGAAGCTTTCTTT. Residues: CASSTLTVMNTEAFF. Together with reference TRBV19 and TRBJ1-1, the CDR3 gives the full variable domain: DGGITQSPKYLFRKEGQNVTLSCEQNLNHDAMYWYRQDPGQGLRLIYYSQIVNDFQKGDIAEGYSVSREKKESFPLTVTSAQKNPTAFYLCASSTLTVMNTEAFFGQGTRLTVV.

This clone occurred once. Other nucleotide sequences from this sample produce the same CDR3. The genes are TRBV5-1 and TRBJ1-2; D remains unclear. V was cut by 4 bases and J by 2 bases, with 6 bases left in between. The CDR3 extends over 12 amino acids. Germline CDR1 SGHRS, CDR2 YFSETQ. This CDR3 reads CASSPGNYGYTF. CDR3 DNA: TGCGCCAGCAGCCCAGGAAACTATGGCTACACCTTC.

The count of this clone is one. This sequence joins TRBV2 and TRBJ2-1; D may be TRBD1 (5 bases). Germline CDR1 reads SNHLY; CDR2 reads FYNNEI. The length of the CDR3 is 13 residues. V was pared by 6 bases and J by 6 bases, with 12 bases between. For the CDR3, the DNA is TGTGCCAGCAGCCTAGGACAAGGCAATGAGCAGTTCTTC. Encoded protein: CASSLGQGNEQFF.

CDR3 sequence reads: CASSLAERSRYF. CDR3 in DNA: TGTGCCAGCAGCTTGGCCGAGAGGTCAAGGTATTTT. The rearrangement links TRBV7-8 to TRBJ2-3, with D unresolved. Deletions cut 3 bases from V and 14 bases from J, with 15 bases between. Germline lookup yields CDR1 SGHVS and CDR2 FQNEAQ. CDR3 length equals 12 residues.

This rearrangement joins TRBV30 to TRBJ2-5; maybe TRBD1 (7 bases). The J call may be wrong; the DNA end is better matched by TRBJ2-7. The length of the CDR3 is 17 residues. The germline CDR1 and CDR2 sequences are GTSNPN and SVGIG (reference sequence). The CDR3 loop is CAWRDRRGNLGSYEQYF. The CDR3 DNA is TGTGCCTGGAGGGACAGGAGGGGCAACCTTGGGTCCTACGAGCAGTACTTC.

The CDR3 here is CASSLSGSSYEQYF. DNA for the CDR3: TGTGCCAGCAGCTTATCAGGGAGCTCCTACGAGCAGTACTTC. The chain is built from TRBV7-8 and TRBJ2-7; D could derive from TRBD1 or TRBD2 (5 bases each). Germline-derived CDR1 and CDR2 are SGHVS and FQNEAQ. This CDR3 has 14 amino acids. V lost 2 bases to trimming and J lost 0 bases, with 8 bases between them.

V and J are TRBV19 and TRBJ2-1; D is possibly TRBD1 or TRBD2 (5 bases each). CDR1 is LNHDA, CDR2 SQIVND, per germline (reference sequence). CDR3 length: 14 residues. V lost 4 bases and J 12 bases, leaving 19 bases between the germline ends. The CDR3 is CASSTGDPAMWQFF. The DNA for the CDR3 is TGTGCCAGTAGTACCGGGGACCCCGCGATGTGGCAGTTCTTC.

The rearrangement links TRBV7-3 to TRBJ2-7, with 8 nucleotides matching TRBD2. Germline V lookup: CDR1 SGHTA, CDR2 FQGTGA. The CDR3 runs to 16 residues. V was clipped by 1 base and J by 2 bases; unmatched bases: 7. CDR3 bases: TGTGCCAGCAGCTTAATGGCTAGCGGGCCTACCTACGAGCAGTACTTC. Amino acids: CASSLMASGPTYEQYF.

Note on this clone: Different DNA sequences within this sample yield the same CDR3. The chain uses TRBV7-2 and TRBJ2-3; 12 bases agree with TRBD2. Per germline, CDR1 SGHTA and CDR2 FQGNSA. This CDR3 has 16 amino acids. Trimming removed 3 bases from V and 4 bases from J; junction bases left unmatched: 5. The CDR3 spells CASSLRLAGVSDTQYF. CDR3 sequence (DNA): TGTGCCAGCAGCTTGAGACTAGCGGGAGTCTCAGATACGCAGTATTTT. The entire variable domain, with the rest obtained from reference TRBV7-2 and TRBJ2-3, is as follows: GAGVSQSPSNKVTEKGKDVELRCDPISGHTALYWYRQSLGQGLEFLIYFQGNSAPDKSGLPSDRFSAERTGGSVSTLTIQRTQQEDSAVYLCASSLRLAGVSDTQYFGPGTRLTVL.

The chain is built from TRBV6-4 and TRBJ2-2; D is unresolved. The V gene lost 1 base and the J gene lost 4 bases, with 7 bases spanning the gap. This CDR3 spans 14 amino acids. In germline, CDR1 is MRHNA, CDR2 SNTAGT. This chain's CDR3 is CASSDFLGTGELFF. The CDR3 DNA sequence: TGTGCCAGCAGTGACTTCCTGGGCACCGGGGAGCTGTTTTTT.

V usage is TRBV7-9 and J usage is TRBJ2-2; the D gene is possibly TRBD1 (6 bases). Trimming left V 5 bases short and J 5 bases short, with 18 bases between. The CDR3 extends over 16 amino acids. The germline gives CDR1 SEHNR, CDR2 FQNEAQ (reference sequence). For the CDR3, the DNA is TGTGCCAGCAGCAACCGGAACAGGGCTAGGACCGGGGAGCTGTTTTTT. Translating gives CASSNRNRARTGELFF.

The V and J genes are TRBV5-1 and TRBJ2-3; D may be TRBD2 (6 bases). The CDR3 is 14 residues long. Per germline, CDR1 SGHRS and CDR2 YFSETQ. V shed 2 bases and J shed 2 bases, with 9 bases lying between them. The CDR3 is CASSFAGHTDTQYF. The CDR3 DNA reads TGCGCCAGCAGCTTTGCGGGGCACACAGATACGCAGTATTTT.